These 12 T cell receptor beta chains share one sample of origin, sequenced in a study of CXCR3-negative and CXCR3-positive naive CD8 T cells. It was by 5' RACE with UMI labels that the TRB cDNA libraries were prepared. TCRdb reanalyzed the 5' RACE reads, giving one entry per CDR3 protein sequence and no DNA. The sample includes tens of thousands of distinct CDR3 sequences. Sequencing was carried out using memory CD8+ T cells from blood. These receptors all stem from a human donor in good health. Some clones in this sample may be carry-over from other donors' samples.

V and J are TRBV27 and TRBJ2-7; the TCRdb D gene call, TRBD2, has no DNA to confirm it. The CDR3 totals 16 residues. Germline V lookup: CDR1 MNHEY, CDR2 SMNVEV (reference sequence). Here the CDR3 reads CASSLSWTSEAYEQYF.

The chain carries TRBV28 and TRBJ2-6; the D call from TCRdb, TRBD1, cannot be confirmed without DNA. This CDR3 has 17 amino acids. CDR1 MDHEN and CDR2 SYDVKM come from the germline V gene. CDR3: CASSSPLGESGANVLTF.

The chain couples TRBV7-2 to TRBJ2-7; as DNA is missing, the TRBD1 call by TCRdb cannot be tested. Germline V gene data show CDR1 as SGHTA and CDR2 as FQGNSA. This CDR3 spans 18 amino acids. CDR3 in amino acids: CASSRDKYSGADYDEQYF.

CDR3: CASSPPVGGDNTGELFF. The chain links TRBV14 to TRBJ2-2; TCRdb lists TRBD1, though no DNA is available to test this call. From germline, CDR1 is SGHDN and CDR2 FVKESK. The CDR3 covers 17 residues. Based on the CDR3 plus reference TRBV14 and TRBJ2-2, the full variable domain is EAGVTQFPSHSVIEKGQTVTLRCDPISGHDNLYWYRRVMGKEIKFLLHFVKESKQDESGMPNNRFLAERTGGTYSTLKVQPAELEDSGVYFCASSPPVGGDNTGELFFGEGSRLTVL.

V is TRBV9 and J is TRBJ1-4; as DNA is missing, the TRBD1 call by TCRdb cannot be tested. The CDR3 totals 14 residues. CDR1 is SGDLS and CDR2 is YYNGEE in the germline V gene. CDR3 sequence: CASSHGQGDEKLFF.

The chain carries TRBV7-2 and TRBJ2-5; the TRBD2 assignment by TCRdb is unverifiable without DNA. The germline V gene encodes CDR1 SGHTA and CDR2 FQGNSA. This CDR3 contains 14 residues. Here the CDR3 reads CASSPDGQRETQYF.

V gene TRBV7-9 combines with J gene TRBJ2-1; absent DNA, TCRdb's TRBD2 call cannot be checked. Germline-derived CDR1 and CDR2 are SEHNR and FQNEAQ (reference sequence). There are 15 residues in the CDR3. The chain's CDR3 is CTSSPRLAGVNEQFF.

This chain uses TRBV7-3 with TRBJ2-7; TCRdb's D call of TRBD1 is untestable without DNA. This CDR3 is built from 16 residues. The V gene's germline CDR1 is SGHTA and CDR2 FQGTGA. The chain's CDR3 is CASSHAGQGFMYEQYF.

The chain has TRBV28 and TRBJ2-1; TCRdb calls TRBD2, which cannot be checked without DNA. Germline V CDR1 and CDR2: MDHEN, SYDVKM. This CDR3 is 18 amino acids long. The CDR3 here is CASSSQTPKRGAYNEQFF.

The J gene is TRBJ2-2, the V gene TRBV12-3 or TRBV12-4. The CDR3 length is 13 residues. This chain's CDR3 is CASRSTYTGELFF.

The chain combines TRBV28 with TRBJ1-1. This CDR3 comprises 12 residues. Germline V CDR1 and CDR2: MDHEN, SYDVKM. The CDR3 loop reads CASTPGNTEAFF. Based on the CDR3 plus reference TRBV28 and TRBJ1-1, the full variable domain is DVKVTQSSRYLVKRTGEKVFLECVQDMDHENMFWYRQDPGLGLRLIYFSYDVKMKEKGDIPEGYSVSREKKERFSLILESASTNQTSMYLCASTPGNTEAFFGQGTRLTVV.

The CDR3 is CASSGLARSSYNEQFF. The chain couples TRBV3-1 to TRBJ2-1; TCRdb's assignment of TRBD2 cannot be checked, as there is no DNA. Germline CDR1 is LGHDT and CDR2 is YNNKEL (reference sequence). The CDR3 consists of 16 residues.